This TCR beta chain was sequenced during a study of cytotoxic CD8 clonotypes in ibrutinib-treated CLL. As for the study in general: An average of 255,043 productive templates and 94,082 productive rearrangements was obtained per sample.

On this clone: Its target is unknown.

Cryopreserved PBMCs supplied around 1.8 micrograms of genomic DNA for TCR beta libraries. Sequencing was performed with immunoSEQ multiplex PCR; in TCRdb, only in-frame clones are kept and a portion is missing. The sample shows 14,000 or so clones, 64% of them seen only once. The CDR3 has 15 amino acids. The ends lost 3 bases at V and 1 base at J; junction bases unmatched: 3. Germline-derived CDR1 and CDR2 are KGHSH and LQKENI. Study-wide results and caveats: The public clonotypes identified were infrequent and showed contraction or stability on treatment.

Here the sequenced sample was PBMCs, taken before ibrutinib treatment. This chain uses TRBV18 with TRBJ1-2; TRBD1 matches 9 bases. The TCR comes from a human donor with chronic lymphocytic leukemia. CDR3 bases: TGTGCCAGCTCACCTGGGACAGGGCGTAACTATGGCTACACCTTC. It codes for CASSPGTGRNYGYTF.